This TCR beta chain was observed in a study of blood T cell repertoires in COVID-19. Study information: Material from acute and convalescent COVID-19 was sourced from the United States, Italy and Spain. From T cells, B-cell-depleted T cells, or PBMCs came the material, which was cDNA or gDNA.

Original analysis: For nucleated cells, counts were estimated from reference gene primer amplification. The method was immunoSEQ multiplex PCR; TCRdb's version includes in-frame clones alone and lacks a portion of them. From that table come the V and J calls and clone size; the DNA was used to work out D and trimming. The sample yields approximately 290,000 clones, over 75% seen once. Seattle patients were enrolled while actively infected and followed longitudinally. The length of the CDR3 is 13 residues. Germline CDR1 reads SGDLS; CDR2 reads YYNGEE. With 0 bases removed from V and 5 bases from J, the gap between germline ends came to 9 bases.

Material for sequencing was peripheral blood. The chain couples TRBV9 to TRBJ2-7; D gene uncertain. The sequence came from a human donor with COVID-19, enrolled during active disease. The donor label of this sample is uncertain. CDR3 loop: CASSVAPRNEQYF. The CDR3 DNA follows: TGTGCCAGCAGCGTAGCTCCTAGGAACGAGCAGTACTTC.